This T cell receptor (beta chain) came from a study of shared clonotypes between healthy human individuals. Germline CDR1 reads SGHTA; CDR2 reads FQGNSA. V lost 5 bases, J lost 11 bases, and 9 bases stayed unmatched. This CDR3 is built from 14 residues. Original processing notes: For the immunoSEQ data, sequences were junction-only without quality scores, so filtering differed. Here immunoSEQ multiplex PCR was the method, and the copy in TCRdb shows in-frame clones only, minus some. V and J calls and clone size follow that table, whereas D and trimming were derived from the DNA. The sample contains about 2.4 million clones, roughly 93% of which appear only once. This clone was observed once.

The chain has TRBV7-2 and TRBJ1-5; TRBD1 matches 10 bases. The sequence was collected from a young man in good health. Some clones in this sample may be carry-over from other donors' samples. Input material: naive CD4+ T cells from PBMCs. Sample subset: CD45RA+ positively selected. The CDR3 sequence: CASSRDRGKRTQHF. In DNA form, the CDR3 reads TGTGCCAGCAGCCGGGACAGGGGCAAGAGGACCCAGCATTTT.